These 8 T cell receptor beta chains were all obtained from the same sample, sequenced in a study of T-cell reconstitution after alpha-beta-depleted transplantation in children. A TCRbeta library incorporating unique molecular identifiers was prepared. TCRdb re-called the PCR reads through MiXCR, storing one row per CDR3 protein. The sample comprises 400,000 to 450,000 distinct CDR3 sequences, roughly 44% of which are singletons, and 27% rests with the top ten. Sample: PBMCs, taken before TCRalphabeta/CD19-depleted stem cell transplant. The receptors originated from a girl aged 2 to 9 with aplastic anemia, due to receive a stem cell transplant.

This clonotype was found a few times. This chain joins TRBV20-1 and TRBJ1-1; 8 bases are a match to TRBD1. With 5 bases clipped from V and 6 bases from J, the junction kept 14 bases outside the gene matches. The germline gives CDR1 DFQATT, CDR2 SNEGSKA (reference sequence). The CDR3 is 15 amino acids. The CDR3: CSASLSRGQLAEAFF. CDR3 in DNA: TGCAGTGCTTCCTTATCCAGGGGGCAATTGGCTGAAGCTTTCTTT.

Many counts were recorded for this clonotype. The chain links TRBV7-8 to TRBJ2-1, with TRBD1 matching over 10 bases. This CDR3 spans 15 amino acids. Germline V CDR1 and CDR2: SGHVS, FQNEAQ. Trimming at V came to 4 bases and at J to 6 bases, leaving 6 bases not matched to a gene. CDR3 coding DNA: TGTGCCAGCAGCTCCCCGGGACAGGGGTCCAATGAGCAGTTCTTC. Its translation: CASSSPGQGSNEQFF.

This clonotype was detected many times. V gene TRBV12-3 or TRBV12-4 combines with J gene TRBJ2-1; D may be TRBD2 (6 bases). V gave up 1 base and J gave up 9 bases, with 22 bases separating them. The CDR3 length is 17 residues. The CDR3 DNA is TGTGCCAGCAGTTTAGGGGACTTTTGGGGCCCCGGTAGTGAGCAGTTCTTC. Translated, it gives CASSLGDFWGPGSEQFF.

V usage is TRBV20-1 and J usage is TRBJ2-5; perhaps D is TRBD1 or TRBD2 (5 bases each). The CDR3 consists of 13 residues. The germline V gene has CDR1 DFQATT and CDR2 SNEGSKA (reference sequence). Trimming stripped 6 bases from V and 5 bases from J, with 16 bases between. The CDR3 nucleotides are TGCAGTGCCAAAGACGGGGCCCGGGAGACCCAGTACTTC. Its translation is CSAKDGARETQYF.

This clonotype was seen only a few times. The CDR3 sequence: CASSQEGRDRGNHEQFF. The CDR3, as DNA: TGTGCCAGCAGCCAAGAAGGACGGGATAGAGGTAATCATGAGCAGTTCTTC. The rearrangement uses TRBV3-1 and TRBJ2-1, with TRBD2 as a possible D gene (5 bases). Trimming took 0 bases from V and 8 from J, leaving 20 bases between them. Germline values: CDR1 LGHDT, CDR2 YNNKEL (reference sequence). The CDR3 spans 17 residues.

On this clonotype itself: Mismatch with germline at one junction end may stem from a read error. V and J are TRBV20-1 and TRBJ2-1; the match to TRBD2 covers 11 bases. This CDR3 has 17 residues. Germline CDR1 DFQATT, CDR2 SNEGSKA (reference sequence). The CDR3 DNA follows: TGCTGTGCTAGGGGGGACCGGACTAGCGGGCCCTACAATGAGCAGTTCTTC. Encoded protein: CCARGDRTSGPYNEQFF.

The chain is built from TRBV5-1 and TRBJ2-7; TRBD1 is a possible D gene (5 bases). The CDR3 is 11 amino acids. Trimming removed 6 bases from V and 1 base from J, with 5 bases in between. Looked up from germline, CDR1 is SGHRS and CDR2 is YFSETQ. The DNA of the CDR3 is TGCGCCAGCAAGGGGTCCTACGAGCAGTACTTC. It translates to CASKGSYEQYF.

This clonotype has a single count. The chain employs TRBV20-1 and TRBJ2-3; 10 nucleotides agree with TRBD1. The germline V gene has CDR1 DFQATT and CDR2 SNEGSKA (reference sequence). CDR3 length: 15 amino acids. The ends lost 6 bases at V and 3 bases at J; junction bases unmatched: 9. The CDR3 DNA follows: TGCAGTGCAACCCCGGGACAGGGGTTTACAGATACGCAGTATTTT. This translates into CSATPGQGFTDTQYF.